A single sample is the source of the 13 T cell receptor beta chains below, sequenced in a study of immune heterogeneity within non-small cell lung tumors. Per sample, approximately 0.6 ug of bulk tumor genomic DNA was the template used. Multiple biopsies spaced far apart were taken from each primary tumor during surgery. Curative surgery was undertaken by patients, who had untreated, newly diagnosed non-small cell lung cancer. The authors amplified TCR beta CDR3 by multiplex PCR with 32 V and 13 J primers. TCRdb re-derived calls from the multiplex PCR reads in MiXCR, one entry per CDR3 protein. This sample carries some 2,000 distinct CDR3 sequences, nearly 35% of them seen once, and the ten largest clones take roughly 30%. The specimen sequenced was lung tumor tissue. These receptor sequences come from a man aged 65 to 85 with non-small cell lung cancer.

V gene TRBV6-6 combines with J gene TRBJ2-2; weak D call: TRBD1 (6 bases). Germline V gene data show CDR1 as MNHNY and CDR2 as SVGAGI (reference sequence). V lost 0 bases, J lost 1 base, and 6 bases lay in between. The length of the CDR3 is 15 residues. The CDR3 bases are TGTGCCAGCAGTTACTCGGACAGGAACACCGGGGAGCTGTTTTTT. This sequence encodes CASSYSDRNTGELFF.

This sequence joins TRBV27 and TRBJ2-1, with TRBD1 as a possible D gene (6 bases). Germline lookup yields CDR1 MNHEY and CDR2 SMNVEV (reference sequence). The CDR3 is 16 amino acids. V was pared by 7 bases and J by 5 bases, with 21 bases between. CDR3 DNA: TGTGCCAGCACAAGGGGATACAGACAGGATAACAATGAGCAGTTCTTC. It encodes CASTRGYRQDNNEQFF.

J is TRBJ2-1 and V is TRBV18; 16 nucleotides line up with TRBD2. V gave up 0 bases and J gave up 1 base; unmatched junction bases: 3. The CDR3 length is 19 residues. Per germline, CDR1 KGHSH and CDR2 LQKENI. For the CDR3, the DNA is TGTGCCAGCTCACCACCGGGACTAGCGGGGGGGCCTTCCTACAATGAGCAGTTCTTC. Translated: CASSPPGLAGGPSYNEQFF.

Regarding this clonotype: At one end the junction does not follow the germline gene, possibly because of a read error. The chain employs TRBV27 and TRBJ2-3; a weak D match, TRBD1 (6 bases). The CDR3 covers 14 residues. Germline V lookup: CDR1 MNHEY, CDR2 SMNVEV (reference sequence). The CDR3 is CASSLGTSTGTQYF. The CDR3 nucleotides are TGTGCCAGCAGTTTGGGTACCTCGACAGGTACGCAGTATTTT.

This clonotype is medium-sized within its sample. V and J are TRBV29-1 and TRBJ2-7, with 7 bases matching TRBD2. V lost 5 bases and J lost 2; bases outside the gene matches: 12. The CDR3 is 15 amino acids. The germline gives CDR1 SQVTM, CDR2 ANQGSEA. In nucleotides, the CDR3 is TGCAGCGTTCGGGGGGTGCTCGGAGTCCCCTACGAGCAGTACTTC. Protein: CSVRGVLGVPYEQYF.

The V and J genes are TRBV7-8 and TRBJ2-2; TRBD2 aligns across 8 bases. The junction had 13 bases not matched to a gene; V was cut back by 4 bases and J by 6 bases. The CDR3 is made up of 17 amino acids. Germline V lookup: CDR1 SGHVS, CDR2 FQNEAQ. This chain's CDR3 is CASSSLKTGGLSGELFF. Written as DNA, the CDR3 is TGTGCCAGCAGCTCTTTGAAGACGGGGGGGCTCTCCGGGGAGCTGTTTTTT.

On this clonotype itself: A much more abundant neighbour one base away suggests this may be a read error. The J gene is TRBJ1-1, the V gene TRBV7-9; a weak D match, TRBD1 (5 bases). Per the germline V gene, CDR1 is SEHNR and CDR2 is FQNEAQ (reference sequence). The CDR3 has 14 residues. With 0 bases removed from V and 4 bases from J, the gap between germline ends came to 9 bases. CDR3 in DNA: TGTGCCAGCAGCTTAGCAGGGGACCCCACTGAAGCTTTCTTT. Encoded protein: CASSLAGDPTEAFF.

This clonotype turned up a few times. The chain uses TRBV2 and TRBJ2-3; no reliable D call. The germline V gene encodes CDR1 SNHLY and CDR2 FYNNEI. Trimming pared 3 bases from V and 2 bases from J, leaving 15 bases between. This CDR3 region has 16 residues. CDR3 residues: CASSDPAEVLTDTQYF. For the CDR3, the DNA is TGTGCCAGCAGTGATCCAGCCGAAGTACTCACAGATACGCAGTATTTT.

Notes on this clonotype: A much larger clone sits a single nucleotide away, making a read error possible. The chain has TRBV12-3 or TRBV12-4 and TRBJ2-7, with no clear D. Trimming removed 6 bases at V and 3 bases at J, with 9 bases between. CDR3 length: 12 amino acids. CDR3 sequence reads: CASRSSSYEQYF. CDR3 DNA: TGTGCCAGCAGATCTTCGAGCTACGAGCAGTACTTC.

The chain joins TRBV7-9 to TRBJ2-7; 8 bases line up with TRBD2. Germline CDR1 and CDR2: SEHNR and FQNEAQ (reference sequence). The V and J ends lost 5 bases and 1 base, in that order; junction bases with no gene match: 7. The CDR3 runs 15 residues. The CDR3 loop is CASSGGGGTSYEQYF. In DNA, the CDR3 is TGTGCCAGCAGCGGCGGCGGGGGGACATCCTACGAGCAGTACTTC.

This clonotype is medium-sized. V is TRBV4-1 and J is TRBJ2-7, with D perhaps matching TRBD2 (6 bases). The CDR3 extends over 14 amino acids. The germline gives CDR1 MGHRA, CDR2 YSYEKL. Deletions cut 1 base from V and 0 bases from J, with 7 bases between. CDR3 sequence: CASSQVSGSYEQYF. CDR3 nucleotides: TGCGCCAGCAGCCAAGTTAGCGGCTCCTACGAGCAGTACTTC.

CDR3 sequence (DNA): TGTGCCAGCAGCTTAGAGGGGGCTGGAGCGGGAGCTCGGAATGAGCAGTTCTTC. Encoded protein: CASSLEGAGAGARNEQFF. The chain couples TRBV7-2 to TRBJ2-1, with a possible D match to TRBD2 (8 bases). Germline V gene data show CDR1 as SGHTA and CDR2 as FQGNSA. The CDR3 spans 18 residues. The V and J ends lost 1 base and 7 bases respectively, with 23 bases between them. The whole variable domain, filled in from reference TRBV7-2 and TRBJ2-1, reads GAGVSQSPSNKVTEKGKDVELRCDPISGHTALYWYRQSLGQGLEFLIYFQGNSAPDKSGLPSDRFSAERTGGSVSTLTIQRTQQEDSAVYLCASSLEGAGAGARNEQFFGPGTRLTVL.

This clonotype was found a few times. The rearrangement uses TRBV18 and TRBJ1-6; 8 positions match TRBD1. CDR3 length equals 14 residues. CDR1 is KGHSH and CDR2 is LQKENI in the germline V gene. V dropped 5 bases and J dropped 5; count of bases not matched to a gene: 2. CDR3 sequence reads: CASSSTGDNSPLHF. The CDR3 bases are TGTGCCAGCTCATCGACAGGGGATAATTCACCCCTCCACTTT.